This T cell receptor beta chain emerged from a study of T cell changes during pregnancy in multiple sclerosis. The assay was immunoSEQ multiplex PCR, and TCRdb's table has in-frame clones only and misses some. Here the sample spans roughly 69,000 clones, around nine tenths being singletons. Trimming removed 0 bases at V and 10 bases at J, with 10 bases between. The CDR3 is 12 residues long. In germline, CDR1 is SGDLS, CDR2 YYNGEE. The sample consisted of CD4+ T cells from peripheral blood mononuclear cells, taken in the third trimester of pregnancy. The chain joins TRBV9 to TRBJ1-1, with D unclear. The sequence was collected from a female donor in good health, enrolled as a control in a pregnancy study. The CDR3 DNA follows: TGTGCCAGCAGCGTAGTGGAGGGCCGAGCTTTCTTT. Translation: CASSVVEGRAFF.